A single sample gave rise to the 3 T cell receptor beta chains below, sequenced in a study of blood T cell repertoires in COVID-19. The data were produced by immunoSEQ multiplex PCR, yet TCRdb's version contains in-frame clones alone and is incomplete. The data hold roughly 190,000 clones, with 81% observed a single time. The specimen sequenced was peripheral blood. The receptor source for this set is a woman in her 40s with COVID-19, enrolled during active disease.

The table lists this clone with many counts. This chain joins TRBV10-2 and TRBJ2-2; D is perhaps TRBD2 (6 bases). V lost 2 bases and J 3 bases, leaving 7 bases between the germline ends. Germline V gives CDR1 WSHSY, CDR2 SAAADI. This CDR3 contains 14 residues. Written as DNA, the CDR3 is TGCGCCAGCAGTGAGACTAGCTACACCGGGGAGCTGTTTTTT. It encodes CASSETSYTGELFF.

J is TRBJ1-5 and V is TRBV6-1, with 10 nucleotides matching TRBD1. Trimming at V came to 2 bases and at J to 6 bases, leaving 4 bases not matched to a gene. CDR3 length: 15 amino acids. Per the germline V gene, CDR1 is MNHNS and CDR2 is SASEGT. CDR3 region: CASSERDRGIQPQHF. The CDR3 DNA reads TGTGCCAGCAGTGAACGGGACAGGGGTATTCAGCCCCAGCATTTT.

Written as DNA, the CDR3 is TGTGCCAGCTCGGGACTAGCTGCCGAGACCCAGTACTTC. Translating gives CASSGLAAETQYF. This chain connects TRBV18 to TRBJ2-5; TRBD2 agrees at 9 bases. V lost 6 bases to trimming and J lost 5 bases; unmatched junction nucleotides: 4. Germline loops: CDR1 KGHSH, CDR2 LQKENI. CDR3 length: 13 amino acids.